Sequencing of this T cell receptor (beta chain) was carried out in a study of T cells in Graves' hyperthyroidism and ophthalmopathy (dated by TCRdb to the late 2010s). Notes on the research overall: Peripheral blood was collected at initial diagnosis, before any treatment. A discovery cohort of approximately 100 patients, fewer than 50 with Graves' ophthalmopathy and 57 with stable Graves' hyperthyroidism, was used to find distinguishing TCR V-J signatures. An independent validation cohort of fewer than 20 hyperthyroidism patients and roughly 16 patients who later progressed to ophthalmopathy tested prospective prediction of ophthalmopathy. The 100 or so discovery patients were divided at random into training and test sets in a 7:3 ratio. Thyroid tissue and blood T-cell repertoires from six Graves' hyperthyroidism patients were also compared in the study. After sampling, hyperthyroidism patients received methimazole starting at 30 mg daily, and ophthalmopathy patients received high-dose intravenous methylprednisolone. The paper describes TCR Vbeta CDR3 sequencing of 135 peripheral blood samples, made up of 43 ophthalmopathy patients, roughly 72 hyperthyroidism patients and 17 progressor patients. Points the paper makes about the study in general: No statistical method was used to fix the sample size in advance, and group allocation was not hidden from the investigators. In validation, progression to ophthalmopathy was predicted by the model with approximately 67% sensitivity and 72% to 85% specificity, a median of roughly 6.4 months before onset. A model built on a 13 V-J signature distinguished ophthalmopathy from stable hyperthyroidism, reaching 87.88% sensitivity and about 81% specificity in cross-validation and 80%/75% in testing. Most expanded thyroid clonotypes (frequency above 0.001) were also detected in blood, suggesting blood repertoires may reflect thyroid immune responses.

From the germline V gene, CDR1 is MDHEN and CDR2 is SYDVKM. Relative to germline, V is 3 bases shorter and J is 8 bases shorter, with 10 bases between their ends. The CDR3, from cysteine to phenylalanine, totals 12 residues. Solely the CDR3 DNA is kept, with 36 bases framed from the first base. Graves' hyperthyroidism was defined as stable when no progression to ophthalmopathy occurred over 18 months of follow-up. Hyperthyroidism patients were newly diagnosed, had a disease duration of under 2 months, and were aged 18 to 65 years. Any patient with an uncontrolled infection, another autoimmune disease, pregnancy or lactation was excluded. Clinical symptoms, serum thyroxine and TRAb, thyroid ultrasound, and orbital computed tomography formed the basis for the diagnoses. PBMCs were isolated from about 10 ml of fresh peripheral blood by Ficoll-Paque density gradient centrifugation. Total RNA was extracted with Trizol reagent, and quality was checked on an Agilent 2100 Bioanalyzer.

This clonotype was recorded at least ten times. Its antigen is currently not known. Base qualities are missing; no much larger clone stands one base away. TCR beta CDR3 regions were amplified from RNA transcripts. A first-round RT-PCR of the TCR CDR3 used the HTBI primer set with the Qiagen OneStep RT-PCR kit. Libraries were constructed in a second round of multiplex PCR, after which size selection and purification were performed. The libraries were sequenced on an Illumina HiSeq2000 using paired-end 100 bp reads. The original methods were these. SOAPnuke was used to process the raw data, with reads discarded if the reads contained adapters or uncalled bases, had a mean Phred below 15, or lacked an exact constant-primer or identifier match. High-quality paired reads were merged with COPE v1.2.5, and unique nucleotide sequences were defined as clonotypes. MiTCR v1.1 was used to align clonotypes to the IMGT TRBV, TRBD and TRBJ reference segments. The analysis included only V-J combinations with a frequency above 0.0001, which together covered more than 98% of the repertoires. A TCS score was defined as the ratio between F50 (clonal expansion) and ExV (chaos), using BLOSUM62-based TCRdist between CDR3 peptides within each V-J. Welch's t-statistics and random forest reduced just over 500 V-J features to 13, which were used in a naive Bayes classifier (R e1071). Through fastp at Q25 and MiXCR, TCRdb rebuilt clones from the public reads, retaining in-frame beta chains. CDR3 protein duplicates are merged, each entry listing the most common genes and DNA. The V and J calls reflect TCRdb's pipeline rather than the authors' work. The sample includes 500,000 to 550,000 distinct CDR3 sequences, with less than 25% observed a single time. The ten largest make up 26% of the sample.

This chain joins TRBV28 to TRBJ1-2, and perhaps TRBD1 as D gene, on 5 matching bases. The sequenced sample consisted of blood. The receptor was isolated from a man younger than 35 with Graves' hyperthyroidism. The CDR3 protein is CASSLAGLGYTF. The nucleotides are TGTGCCAGCAGTTTGGCAGGGCTCGGCTACACCTTC.